This T cell receptor beta chain was identified during a study of cytomegalovirus exposure and HLA in healthy donors. Findings of the study overall: Only CMV serostatus was available as immune exposure information. Later analysis identified several of the most significant clusters that appeared linked to common viral pathogens.

Germline CDR1 reads SGHDT; CDR2 reads YYEEEE. The CDR3 runs 13 residues. V shed 4 bases, J shed 4 bases, and the junction held 4 bases outside the gene matches. 13 Jbeta primers and 60 Vbeta primers were used for the PCR. Method: immunoSEQ multiplex PCR; TCRdb's copy keeps in-frame clones and lacks some. Of around 200,000 clones in the sample, roughly 82% were seen once. Of note for this clone: Its antigen is not known.

The V call is TRBV5-6, the J call TRBJ2-5; TRBD1 matches 7 bases. The TCR was taken from a man aged 35-49 years in good health and CMV-seropositive. Sequencing input: PBMCs. The CDR3, as DNA: TGTGCCAGCAGCGCCCGGGACAGAGAGACCCAGTACTTC. Its protein product is CASSARDRETQYF.